The entry that follows covers one T cell receptor beta chain sequence. 13 Jbeta primers and 60 Vbeta primers were used for the PCR. The method was immunoSEQ multiplex PCR; TCRdb's version includes in-frame clones alone and lacks a portion of them. The table lists 60,000 to 65,000 clones. V lost 3 bases and J 9 bases, leaving 15 bases between the germline ends. CDR1 is MNHNS and CDR2 is SASEGT in the germline V gene. The CDR3 is 15 residues long. The source of the sample is a study of cytomegalovirus exposure and HLA in healthy donors. The receptor's source is a man aged 30-40 years in good health and CMV-seropositive. The rearrangement uses TRBV6-1 and TRBJ1-6; no reliable D call. Source material: PBMCs. The CDR3 DNA follows: TGTGCCAGCAGTGAGTGGAGATTGAGTGGTTCACCCCTCCACTTT. This codes for CASSEWRLSGSPLHF.